This TCR beta chain was sequenced for a study of cytomegalovirus exposure and HLA in healthy donors. Overall study findings and caveats: A later analysis appeared to link common viral pathogens to several of the most significant clusters. A later analysis linked a missense DCLRE1C variant to TCR beta V- and J-gene trimming.

In the PCR, 60 Vbeta and 13 Jbeta primers were used. Clones were sequenced by immunoSEQ multiplex PCR, and TCRdb holds only the in-frame ones, with some missing. This table holds roughly 190,000 clones, around 83% found once. Points on this clone: Antigen specificity is unknown.

This TCR came from a woman aged 18-29 years in good health and CMV-seronegative. The specimen sequenced was PBMCs.

The CDR3 loop reads CAWNALTRNSPLHF. CDR3 sequence (DNA): TGTGCCTGGAACGCCCTAACCCGGAATTCACCCCTCCACTTT. The V call is TRBV30, the J call TRBJ1-6; D remains unclear. Germline CDR1 GTSNPN, CDR2 SVGIG (reference sequence). This CDR3 contains 14 residues. With 4 bases removed from V and 7 bases from J, the gap between germline ends came to 14 bases.